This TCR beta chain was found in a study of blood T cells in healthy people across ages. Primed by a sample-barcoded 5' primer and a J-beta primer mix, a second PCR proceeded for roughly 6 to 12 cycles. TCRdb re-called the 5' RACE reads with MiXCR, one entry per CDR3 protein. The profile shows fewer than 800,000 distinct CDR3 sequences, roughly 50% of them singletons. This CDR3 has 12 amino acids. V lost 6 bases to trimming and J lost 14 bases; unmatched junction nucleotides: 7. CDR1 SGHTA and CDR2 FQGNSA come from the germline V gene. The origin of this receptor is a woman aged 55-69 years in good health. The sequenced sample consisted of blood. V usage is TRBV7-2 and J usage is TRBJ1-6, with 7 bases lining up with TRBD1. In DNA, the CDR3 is TGTGCCAGCAGAGCACAGGGGCCATCCCTCCACTTT. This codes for CASRAQGPSLHF. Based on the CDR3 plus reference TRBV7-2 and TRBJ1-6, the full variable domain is GAGVSQSPSNKVTEKGKDVELRCDPISGHTALYWYRQSLGQGLEFLIYFQGNSAPDKSGLPSDRFSAERTGGSVSTLTIQRTQQEDSAVYLCASRAQGPSLHFGNGTRLTVT.